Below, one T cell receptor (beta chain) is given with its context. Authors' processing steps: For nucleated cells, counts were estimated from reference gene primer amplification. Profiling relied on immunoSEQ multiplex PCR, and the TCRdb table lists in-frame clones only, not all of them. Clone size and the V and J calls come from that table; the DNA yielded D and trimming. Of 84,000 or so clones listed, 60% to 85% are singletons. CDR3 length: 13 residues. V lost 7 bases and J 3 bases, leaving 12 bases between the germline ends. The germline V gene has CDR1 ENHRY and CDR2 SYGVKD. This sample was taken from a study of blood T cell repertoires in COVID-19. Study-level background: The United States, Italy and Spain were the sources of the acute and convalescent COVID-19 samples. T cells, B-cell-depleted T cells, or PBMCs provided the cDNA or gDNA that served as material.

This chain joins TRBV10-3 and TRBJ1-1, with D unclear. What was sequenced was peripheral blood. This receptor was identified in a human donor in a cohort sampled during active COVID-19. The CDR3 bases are TGTGCCATCAAAAGTATCGGGGACACTGAAGCTTTCTTT. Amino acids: CAIKSIGDTEAFF.